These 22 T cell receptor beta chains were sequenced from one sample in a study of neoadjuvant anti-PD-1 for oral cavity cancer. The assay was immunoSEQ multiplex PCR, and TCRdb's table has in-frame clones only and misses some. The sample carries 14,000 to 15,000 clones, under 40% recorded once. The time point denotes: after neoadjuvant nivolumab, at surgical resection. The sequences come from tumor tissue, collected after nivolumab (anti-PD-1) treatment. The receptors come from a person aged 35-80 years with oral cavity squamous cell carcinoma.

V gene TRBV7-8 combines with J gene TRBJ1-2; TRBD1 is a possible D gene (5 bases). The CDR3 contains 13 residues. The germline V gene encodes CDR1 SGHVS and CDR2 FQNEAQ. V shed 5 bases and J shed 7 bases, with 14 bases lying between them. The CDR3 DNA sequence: TGTGCCAGCAGCCCCGGACGGGGACGTGGCTACACCTTC. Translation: CASSPGRGRGYTF.

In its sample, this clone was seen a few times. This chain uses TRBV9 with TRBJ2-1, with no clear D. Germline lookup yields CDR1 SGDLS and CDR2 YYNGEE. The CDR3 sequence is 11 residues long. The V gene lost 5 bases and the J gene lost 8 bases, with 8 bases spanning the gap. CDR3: CASSALDEQFF. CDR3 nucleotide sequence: TGTGCCAGCAGTGCACTGGATGAGCAGTTCTTC.

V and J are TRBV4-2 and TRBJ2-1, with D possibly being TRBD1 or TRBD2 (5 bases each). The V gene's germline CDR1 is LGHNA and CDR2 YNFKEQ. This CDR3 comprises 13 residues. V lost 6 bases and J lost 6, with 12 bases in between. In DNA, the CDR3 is TGTGCCAGCAGTCCGGGGCCGGGCAATGAGCAGTTCTTC. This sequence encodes CASSPGPGNEQFF.

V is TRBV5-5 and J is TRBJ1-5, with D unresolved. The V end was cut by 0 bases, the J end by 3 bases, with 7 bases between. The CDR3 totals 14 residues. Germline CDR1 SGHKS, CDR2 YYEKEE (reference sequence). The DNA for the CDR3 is TGTGCCAGCAGCTTGGGACACCTCAATCAGCCCCAGCATTTT. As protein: CASSLGHLNQPQHF.

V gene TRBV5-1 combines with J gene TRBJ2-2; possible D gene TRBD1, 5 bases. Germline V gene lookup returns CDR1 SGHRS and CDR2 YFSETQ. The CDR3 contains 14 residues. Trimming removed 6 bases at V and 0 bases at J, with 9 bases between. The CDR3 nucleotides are TGCGCCAGCAAGGGGCAGACGAACACCGGGGAGCTGTTTTTT. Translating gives CASKGQTNTGELFF. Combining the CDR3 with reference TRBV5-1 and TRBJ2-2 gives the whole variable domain KAGVTQTPRYLIKTRGQQVTLSCSPISGHRSVSWYQQTPGQGLQFLFEYFSETQRNKGNFPGRFSGRQFSNSRSEMNVSTLELGDSALYLCASKGQTNTGELFFGEGSRLTVL.

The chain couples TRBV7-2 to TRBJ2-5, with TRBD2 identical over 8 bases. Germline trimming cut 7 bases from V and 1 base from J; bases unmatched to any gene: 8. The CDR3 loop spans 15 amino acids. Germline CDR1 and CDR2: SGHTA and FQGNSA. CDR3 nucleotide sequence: TGTGCCAGCAACGCGGGGGGCACGTTCCAAGAGACCCAGTACTTC. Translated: CASNAGGTFQETQYF. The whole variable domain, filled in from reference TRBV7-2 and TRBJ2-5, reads GAGVSQSPSNKVTEKGKDVELRCDPISGHTALYWYRQSLGQGLEFLIYFQGNSAPDKSGLPSDRFSAERTGGSVSTLTIQRTQQEDSAVYLCASNAGGTFQETQYFGPGTRLLVL.

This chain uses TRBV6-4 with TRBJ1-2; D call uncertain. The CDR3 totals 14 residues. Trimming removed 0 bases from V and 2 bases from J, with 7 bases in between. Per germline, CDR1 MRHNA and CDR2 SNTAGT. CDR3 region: CASSDSGRNYGYTF. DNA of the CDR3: TGTGCCAGCAGTGACTCTGGCAGGAACTATGGCTACACCTTC.

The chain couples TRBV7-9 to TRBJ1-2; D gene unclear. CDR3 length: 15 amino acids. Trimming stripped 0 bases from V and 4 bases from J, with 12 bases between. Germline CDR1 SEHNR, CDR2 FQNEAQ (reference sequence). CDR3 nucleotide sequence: TGTGCCAGCAGCTTAGCGTTTTCCAGCCCCTATGGCTACACCTTC. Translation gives CASSLAFSSPYGYTF.

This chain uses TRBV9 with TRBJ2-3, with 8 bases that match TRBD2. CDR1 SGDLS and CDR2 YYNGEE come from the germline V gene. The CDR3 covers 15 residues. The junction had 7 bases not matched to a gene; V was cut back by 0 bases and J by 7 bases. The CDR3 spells CASSVGRGELNTQYF. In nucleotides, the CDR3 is TGTGCCAGCAGCGTAGGGCGGGGGGAACTAAATACGCAGTATTTT.

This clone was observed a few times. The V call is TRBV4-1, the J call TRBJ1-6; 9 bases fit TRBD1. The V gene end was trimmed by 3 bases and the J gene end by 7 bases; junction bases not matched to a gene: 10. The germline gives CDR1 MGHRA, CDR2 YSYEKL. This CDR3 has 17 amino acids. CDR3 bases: TGCGCCAGCAGCCAGGCAAGGACAGGGGCGGAAAATTCACCCCTCCACTTT. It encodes CASSQARTGAENSPLHF.

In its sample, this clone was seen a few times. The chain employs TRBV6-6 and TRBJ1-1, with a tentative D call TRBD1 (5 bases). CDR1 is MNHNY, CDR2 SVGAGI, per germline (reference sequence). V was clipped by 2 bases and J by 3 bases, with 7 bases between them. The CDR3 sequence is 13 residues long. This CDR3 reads CASSYDSYTEAFF. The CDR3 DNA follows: TGTGCCAGCAGTTACGACAGCTACACTGAAGCTTTCTTT.

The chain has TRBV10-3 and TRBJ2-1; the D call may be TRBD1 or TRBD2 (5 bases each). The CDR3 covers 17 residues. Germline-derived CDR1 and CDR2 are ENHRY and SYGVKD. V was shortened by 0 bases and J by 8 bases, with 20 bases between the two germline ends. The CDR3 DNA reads TGTGCCATCAGTGAGTCCGAGGGGCGTCGAACGTCGGATGAGCAGTTCTTC. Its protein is CAISESEGRRTSDEQFF.

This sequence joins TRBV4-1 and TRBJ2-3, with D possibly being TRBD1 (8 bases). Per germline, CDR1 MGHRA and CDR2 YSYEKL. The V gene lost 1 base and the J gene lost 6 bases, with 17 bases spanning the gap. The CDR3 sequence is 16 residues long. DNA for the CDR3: TGCGCCAGCAGCCAAGGTTCCAGGGGGCGGGGGGATACGCAGTATTTT. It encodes CASSQGSRGRGDTQYF.

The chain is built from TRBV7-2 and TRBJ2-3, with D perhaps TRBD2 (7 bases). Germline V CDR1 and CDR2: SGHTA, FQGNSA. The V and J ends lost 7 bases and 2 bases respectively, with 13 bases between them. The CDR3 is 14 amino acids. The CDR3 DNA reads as TGTGCCAGCAACGGGGGGCCTTCCACAGATACGCAGTATTTT. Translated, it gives CASNGGPSTDTQYF.

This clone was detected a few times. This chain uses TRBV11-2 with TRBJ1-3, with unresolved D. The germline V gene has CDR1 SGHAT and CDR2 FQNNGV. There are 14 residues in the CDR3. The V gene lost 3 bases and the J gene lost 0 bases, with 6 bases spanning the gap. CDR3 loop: CASSLGLSGNTIYF. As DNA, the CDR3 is TGTGCCAGCAGCTTGGGTCTCTCTGGAAACACCATATATTTT.

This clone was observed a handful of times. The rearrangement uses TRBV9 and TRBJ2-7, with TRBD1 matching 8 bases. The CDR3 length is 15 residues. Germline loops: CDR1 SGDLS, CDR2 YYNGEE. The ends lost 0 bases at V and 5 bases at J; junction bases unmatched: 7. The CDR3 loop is CASSVGPGGFNEQYF. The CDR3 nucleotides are TGTGCCAGCAGCGTAGGTCCAGGGGGCTTCAACGAGCAGTACTTC.

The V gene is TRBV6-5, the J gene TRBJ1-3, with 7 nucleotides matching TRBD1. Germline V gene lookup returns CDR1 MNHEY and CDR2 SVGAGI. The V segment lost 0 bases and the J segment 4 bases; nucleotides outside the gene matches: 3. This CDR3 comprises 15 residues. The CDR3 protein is CASSYSATGGNTIYF. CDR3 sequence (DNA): TGTGCCAGCAGTTACTCCGCGACAGGGGGAAACACCATATATTTT.

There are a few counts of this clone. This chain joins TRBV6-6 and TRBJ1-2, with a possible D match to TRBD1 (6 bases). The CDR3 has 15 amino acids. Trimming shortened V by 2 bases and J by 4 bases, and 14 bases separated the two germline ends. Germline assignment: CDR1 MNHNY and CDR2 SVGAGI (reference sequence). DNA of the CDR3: TGTGCCAGCAGTTACGAACGCCGGGACACCTATGGCTACACCTTC. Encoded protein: CASSYERRDTYGYTF.

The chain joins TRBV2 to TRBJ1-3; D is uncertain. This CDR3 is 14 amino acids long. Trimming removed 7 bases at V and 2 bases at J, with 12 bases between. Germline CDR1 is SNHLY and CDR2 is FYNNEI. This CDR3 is CASMELLTGNTIYF. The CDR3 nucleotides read TGTGCCAGCATGGAACTCCTCACTGGAAACACCATATATTTT. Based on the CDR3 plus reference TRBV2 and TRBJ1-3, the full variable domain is EPEVTQTPSHQVTQMGQEVILRCVPISNHLYFYWYRQILGQKVEFLVSFYNNEISEKSEIFDDQFSVERPDGSNFTLKIRSTKLEDSAMYFCASMELLTGNTIYFGEGSWLTVV.

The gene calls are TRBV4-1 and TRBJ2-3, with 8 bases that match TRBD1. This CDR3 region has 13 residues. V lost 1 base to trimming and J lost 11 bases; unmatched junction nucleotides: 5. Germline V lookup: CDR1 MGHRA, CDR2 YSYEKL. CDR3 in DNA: TGCGCCAGCAGCCAAGTAACAGGGACAGGGCAGTATTTT. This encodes CASSQVTGTGQYF.

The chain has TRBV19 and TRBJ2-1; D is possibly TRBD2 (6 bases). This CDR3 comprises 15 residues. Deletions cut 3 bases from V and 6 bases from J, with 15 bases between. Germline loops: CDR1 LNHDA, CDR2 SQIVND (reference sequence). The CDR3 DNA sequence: TGTGCCAGTAGTATTCGGGGGAAGGTTGCCAATGAGCAGTTCTTC. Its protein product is CASSIRGKVANEQFF.

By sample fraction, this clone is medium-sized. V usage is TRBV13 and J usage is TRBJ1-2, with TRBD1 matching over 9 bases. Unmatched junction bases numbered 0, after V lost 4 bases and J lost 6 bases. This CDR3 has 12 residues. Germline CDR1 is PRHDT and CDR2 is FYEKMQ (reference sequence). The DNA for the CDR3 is TGTGCCAGCAGCTGGACAGGGGATGGCTACACCTTC. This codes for CASSWTGDGYTF.